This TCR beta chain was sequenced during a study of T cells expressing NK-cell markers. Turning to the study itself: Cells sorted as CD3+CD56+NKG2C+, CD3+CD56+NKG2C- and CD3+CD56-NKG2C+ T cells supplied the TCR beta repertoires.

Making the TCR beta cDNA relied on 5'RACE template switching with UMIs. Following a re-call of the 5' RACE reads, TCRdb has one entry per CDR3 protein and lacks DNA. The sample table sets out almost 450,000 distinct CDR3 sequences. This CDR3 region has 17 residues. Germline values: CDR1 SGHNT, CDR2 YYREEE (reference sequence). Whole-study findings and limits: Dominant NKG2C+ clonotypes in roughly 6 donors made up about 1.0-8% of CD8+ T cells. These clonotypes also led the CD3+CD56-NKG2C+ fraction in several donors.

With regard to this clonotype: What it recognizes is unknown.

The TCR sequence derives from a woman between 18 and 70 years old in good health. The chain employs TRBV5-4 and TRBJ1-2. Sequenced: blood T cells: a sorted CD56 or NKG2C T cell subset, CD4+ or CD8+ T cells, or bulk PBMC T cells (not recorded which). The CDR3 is CASSALRGLHPNYGYTF.